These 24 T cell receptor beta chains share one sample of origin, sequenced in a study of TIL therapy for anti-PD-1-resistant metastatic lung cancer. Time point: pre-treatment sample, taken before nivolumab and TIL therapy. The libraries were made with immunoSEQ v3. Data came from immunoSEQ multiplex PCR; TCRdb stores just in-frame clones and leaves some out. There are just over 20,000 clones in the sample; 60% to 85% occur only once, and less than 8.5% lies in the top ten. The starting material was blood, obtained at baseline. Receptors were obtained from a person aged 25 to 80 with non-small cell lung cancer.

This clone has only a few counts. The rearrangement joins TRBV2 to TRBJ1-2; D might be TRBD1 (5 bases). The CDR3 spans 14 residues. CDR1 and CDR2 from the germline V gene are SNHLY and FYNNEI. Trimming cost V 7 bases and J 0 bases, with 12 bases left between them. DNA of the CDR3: TGTGCCAGCAAAAGGGACGTGACTAACTATGGCTACACCTTC. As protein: CASKRDVTNYGYTF.

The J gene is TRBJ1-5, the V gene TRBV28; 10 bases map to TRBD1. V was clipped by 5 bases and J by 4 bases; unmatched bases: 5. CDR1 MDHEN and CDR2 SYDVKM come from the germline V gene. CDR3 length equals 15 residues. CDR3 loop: CASSPPGQGNQPQHF. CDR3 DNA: TGTGCCAGCAGTCCCCCGGGACAGGGGAATCAGCCCCAGCATTTT.

For the CDR3, the DNA is TGTGCCAGCAGCCCCAGGGTAGGAAATTACGAGCAGTACTTC. Translating gives CASSPRVGNYEQYF. The chain joins TRBV7-6 to TRBJ2-7; weak D call: TRBD1 (5 bases). Germline CDR1 reads SGHVS; CDR2 reads FNYEAQ. The CDR3 has 14 amino acids. V was clipped by 5 bases and J by 4 bases, with 15 bases between them.

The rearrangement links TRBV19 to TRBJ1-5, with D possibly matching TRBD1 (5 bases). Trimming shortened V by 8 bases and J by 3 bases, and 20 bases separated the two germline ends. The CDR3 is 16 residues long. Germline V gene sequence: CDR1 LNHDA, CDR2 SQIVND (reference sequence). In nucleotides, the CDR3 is TGTGCCAGTGACGGGGATTTGGGGCAGATCAATCAGCCCCAGCATTTT. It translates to CASDGDLGQINQPQHF. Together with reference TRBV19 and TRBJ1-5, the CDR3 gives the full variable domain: DGGITQSPKYLFRKEGQNVTLSCEQNLNHDAMYWYRQDPGQGLRLIYYSQIVNDFQKGDIAEGYSVSREKKESFPLTVTSAQKNPTAFYLCASDGDLGQINQPQHFGDGTRLSIL.

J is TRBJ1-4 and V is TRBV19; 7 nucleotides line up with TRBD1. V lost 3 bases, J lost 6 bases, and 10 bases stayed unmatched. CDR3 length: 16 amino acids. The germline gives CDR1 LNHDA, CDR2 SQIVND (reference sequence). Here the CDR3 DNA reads TGTGCCAGTAGTATGGGCTCCGGGACAGCCTATGAAAAACTGTTTTTT. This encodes CASSMGSGTAYEKLFF.

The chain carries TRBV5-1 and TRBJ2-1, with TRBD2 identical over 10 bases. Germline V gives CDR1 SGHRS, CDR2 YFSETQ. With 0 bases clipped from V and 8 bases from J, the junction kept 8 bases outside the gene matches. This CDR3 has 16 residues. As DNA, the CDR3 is TGCGCCAGCAGCTTGGGAGTAGCGGGGGGTCTCCATGAGCAGTTCTTC. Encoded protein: CASSLGVAGGLHEQFF. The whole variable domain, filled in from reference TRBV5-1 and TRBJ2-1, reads KAGVTQTPRYLIKTRGQQVTLSCSPISGHRSVSWYQQTPGQGLQFLFEYFSETQRNKGNFPGRFSGRQFSNSRSEMNVSTLELGDSALYLCASSLGVAGGLHEQFFGPGTRLTVL.

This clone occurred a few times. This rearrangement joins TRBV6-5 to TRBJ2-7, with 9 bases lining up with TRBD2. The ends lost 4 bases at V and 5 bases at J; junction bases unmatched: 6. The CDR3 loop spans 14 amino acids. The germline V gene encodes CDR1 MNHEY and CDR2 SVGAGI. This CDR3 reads CASSLAGAVHEQYF. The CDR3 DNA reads TGTGCCAGCAGTTTAGCGGGGGCGGTCCACGAGCAGTACTTC.

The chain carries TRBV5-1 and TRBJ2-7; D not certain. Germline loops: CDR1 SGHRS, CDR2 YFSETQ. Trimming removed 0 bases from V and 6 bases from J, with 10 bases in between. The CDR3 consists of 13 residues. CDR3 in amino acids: CASSLAIPTEQYF. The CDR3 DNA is TGCGCCAGCAGCTTGGCCATCCCTACCGAGCAGTACTTC.

CDR3 sequence reads: CASSLTGPWEQYF. In nucleotides, the CDR3 is TGTGCCAGCAGCTTAACAGGTCCATGGGAGCAGTACTTC. The chain carries TRBV7-2 and TRBJ2-7; D perhaps matches TRBD1 (5 bases). The germline CDR1 and CDR2 sequences are SGHTA and FQGNSA. V shed 2 bases and J shed 7 bases, with 12 bases lying between them. The CDR3 length is 13 residues.

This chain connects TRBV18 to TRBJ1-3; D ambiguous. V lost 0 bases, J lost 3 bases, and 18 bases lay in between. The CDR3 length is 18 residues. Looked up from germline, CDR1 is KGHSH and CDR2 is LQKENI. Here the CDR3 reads CASSPPNTNMGFGNTIYF. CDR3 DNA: TGTGCCAGCTCACCACCGAACACCAATATGGGATTTGGAAACACCATATATTTT.

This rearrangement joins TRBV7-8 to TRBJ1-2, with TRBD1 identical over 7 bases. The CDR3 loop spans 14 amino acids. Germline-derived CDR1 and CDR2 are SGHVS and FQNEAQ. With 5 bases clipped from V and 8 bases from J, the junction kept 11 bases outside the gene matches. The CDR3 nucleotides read TGTGCCAGCAGCCCAGCGACAGGGAATAGAGGCTACACCTTC. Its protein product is CASSPATGNRGYTF.

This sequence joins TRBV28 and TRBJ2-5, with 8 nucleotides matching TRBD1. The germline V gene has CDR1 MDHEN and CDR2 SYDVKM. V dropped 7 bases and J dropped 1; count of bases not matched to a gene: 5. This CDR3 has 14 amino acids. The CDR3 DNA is TGTGCCAGCACTTTGGGACAGGCCCAAGAGACCCAGTACTTC. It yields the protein CASTLGQAQETQYF.

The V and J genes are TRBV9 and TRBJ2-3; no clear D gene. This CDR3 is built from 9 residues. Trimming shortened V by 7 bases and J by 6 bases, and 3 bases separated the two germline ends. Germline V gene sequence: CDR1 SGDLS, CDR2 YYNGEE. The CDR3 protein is CASRDTQYF. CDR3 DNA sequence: TGTGCCAGCCGCGATACGCAGTATTTT.

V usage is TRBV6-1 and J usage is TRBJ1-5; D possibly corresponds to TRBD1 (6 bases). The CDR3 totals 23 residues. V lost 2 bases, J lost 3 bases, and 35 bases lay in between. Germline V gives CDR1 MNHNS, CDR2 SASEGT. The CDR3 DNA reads TGTGCCAGCAGTGAAAGCGCTCGATCTCTAAGCGGGACACTTGAACGGGACAATCAGCCCCAGCATTTT. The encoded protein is CASSESARSLSGTLERDNQPQHF.

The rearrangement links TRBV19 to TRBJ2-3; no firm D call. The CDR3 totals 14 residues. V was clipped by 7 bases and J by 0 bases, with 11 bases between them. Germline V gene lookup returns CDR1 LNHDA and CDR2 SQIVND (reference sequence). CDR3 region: CASTRSASTDTQYF. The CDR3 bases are TGTGCCAGTACTCGGTCGGCTAGCACAGATACGCAGTATTTT.

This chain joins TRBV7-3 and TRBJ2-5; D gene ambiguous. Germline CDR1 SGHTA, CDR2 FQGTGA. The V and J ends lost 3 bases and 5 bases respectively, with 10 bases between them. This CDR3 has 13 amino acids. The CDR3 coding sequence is TGTGCCAGCAGCTTCAACTCTAGGGAGACCCAGTACTTC. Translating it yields CASSFNSRETQYF.

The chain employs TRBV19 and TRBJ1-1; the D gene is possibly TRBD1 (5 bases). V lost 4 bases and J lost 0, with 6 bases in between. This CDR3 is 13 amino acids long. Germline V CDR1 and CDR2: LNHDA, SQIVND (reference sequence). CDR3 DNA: TGTGCCAGTAGTAGCAGGGTGAACACTGAAGCTTTCTTT. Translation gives CASSSRVNTEAFF. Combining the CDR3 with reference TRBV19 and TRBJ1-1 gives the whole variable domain DGGITQSPKYLFRKEGQNVTLSCEQNLNHDAMYWYRQDPGQGLRLIYYSQIVNDFQKGDIAEGYSVSREKKESFPLTVTSAQKNPTAFYLCASSSRVNTEAFFGQGTRLTVV.

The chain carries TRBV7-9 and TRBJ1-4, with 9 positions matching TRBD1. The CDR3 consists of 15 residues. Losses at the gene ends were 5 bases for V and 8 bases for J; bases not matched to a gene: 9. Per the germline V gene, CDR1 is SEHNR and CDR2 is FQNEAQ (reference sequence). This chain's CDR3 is CASSPPGTGREKLFF. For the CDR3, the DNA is TGTGCCAGCAGCCCCCCTGGGACAGGGAGGGAAAAACTGTTTTTT.

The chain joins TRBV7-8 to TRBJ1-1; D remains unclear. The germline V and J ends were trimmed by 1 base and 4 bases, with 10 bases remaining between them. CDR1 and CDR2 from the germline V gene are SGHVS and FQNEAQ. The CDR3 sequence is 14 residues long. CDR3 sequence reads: CASSLVQVTTEAFF. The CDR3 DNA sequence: TGTGCCAGCAGCTTAGTTCAGGTGACCACTGAAGCTTTCTTT.

CDR3 region: CASSLRTSGRDEQFF. The CDR3 DNA follows: TGCGCCAGCAGCTTACGGACTAGCGGGAGGGATGAGCAGTTCTTC. The chain combines TRBV5-1 with TRBJ2-1; 15 positions agree with TRBD2. CDR3 length: 15 residues. Germline lookup yields CDR1 SGHRS and CDR2 YFSETQ. With 2 bases clipped from V and 8 bases from J, the junction kept 2 bases outside the gene matches.

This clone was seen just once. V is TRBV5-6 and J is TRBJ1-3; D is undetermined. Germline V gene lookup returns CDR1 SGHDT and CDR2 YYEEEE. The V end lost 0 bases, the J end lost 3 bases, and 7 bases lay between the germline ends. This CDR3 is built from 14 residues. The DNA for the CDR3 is TGTGCCAGCAGCTTGGGCCCTTTTGGAAACACCATATATTTT. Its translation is CASSLGPFGNTIYF.

The CDR3 loop is CASSRHDLTQSRANVLTF. CDR3 in DNA: TGTGCCAGCAGTAGGCATGACTTGACACAAAGTCGGGCCAACGTCCTGACTTTC. This rearrangement joins TRBV28 to TRBJ2-6, with D hard to call. The germline CDR1 and CDR2 sequences are MDHEN and SYDVKM. This CDR3 is built from 18 residues. V gave up 5 bases and J gave up 5 bases, with 22 bases separating them.

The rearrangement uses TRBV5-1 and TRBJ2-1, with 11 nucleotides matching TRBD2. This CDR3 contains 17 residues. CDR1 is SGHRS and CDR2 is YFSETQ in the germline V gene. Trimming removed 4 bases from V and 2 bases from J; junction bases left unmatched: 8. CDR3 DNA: TGCGCCAGCAGCCCCGTAGCGGGAGGGCCTCCCTACAATGAGCAGTTCTTC. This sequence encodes CASSPVAGGPPYNEQFF.

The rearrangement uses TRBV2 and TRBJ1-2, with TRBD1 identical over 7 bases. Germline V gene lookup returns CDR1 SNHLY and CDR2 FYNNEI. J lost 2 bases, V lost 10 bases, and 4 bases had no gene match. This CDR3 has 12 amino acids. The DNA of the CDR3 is TGTGCCACCGGGACAGAAAACTATGGCTACACCTTC. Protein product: CATGTENYGYTF.